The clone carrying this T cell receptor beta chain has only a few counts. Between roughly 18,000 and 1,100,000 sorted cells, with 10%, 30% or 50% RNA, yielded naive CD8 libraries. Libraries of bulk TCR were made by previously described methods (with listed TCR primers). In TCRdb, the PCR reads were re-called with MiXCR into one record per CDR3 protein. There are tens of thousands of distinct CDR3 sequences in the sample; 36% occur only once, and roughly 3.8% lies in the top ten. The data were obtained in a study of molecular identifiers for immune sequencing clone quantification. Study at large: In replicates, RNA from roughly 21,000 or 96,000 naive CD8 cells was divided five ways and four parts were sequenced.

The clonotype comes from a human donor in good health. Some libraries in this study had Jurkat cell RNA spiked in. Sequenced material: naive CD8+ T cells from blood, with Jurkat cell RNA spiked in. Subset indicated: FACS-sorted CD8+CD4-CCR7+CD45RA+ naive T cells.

The CDR3 reads CASSLGPFNTEAFF. CDR3 bases: TGTGCCAGCAGTTTAGGGCCATTCAACACTGAAGCTTTCTTT. V usage is TRBV12-3 or TRBV12-4 and J usage is TRBJ1-1; D is undetermined. The CDR3 has 14 residues. Trimming shortened V by 1 base and J by 2 bases, and 8 bases separated the two germline ends.